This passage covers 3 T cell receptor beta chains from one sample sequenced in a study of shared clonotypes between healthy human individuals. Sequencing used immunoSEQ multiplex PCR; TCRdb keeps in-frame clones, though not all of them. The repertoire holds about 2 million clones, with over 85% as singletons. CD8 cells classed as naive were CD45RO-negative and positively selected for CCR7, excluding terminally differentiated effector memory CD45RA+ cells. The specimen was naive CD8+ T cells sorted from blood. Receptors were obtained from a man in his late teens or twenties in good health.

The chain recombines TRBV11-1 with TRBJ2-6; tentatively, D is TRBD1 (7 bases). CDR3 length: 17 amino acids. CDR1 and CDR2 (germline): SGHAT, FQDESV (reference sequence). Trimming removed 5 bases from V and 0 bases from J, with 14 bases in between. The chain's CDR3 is CASSQQGGASGANVLTF. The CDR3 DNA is TGTGCCAGCAGCCAGCAGGGGGGCGCCTCTGGGGCCAACGTCCTGACTTTC. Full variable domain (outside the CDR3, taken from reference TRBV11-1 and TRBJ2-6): EAEVAQSPRYKITEKSQAVAFWCDPISGHATLYWYRQILGQGPELLVQFQDESVVDDSQLPKDRFSAERLKGVDSTLKIQPAELGDSAMYLCASSQQGGASGANVLTFGAGSRLTVL.

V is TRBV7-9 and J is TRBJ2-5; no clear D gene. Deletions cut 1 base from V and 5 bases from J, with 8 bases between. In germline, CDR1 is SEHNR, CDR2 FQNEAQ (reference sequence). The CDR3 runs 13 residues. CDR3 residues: CASSLGTSETQYF. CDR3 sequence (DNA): TGTGCCAGCAGCTTAGGGACGTCCGAGACCCAGTACTTC.

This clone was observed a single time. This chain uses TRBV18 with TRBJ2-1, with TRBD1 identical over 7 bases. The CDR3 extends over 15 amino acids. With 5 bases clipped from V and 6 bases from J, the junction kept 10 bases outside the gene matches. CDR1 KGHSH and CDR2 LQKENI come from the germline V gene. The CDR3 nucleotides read TGTGCCAGCTCAGGTACCGGGACAGCCCTCAATGAGCAGTTCTTC. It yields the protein CASSGTGTALNEQFF.